This T cell receptor beta chain stems from a study of blood T cell repertoires in COVID-19 (TCRdb year 2020). Describing the broader study: The collaborator samples originated in the United States, Italy and Spain and spanned the acute and convalescent phases of COVID-19. HLA class I and class II types, where available, came from metadata supplied by the sample provider rather than from assay-based typing. The dataset comprised deeply sampled blood TCRbeta repertoires from subjects exposed to, actively infected with, or recovered from COVID-19. The repertoires were released in a freely available public database intended as a resource for research on the immune response to SARS-CoV-2. Samples were obtained from the ongoing ImmuneRACE study (first 160 participants) and from about 1,300 subjects provided by 6 global collaborators. The prospective study material was composed of cDNA or gDNA derived from T cells, B-cell-depleted T cells, or PBMCs. The sample metadata nearly always contained a de-identified subject ID, COVID-19 status, age in years and sex. Beyond this particular receptor, the publication reports: How much clinical and demographic metadata was included differed by source and by participant, and the metadata was provided uncurated.

As for this clone: Its antigen is unknown. No much larger clone exists at a distance of one base, and base qualities are not known.

Each collaborating institution followed its own protocols to collect whole blood in K2EDTA tubes. For TCRbeta analysis, collaborators shipped samples in one of three forms: frozen whole blood, isolated PBMCs, or DNA extracted from either of those sample types. TCRbeta CDR3 regions were amplified from genomic DNA using the immunoSEQ Assay, a bias-controlled multiplex PCR. Per the authors' processing: Nucleated cell counts per sample were estimated from amplification of reference gene primers within the assay. To quantify the absolute abundance of each unique TCRbeta CDR3 rearrangement, sequence reads were collapsed and filtered. For each sample, productive Simpson clonality was calculated as the square root of Simpson's diversity index over productive rearrangements. The clones in this table, taken by TCRdb from immuneACCESS, are in-frame only. Not every clone is retained; where verified, under half of the shortfall comes from an unresolved V gene, and the cause of the rest is unknown. That table is the source of V, J and clone size, and D and trimming were worked out from the DNA. Counted in this sample were about 87,000 clones; 60% to 80% of them appeared once. 4% to 5.5% of the sample lies in the top ten.

The specimen sequenced was peripheral blood. The clonotype originates from a woman aged 45 to 65 with acute or convalescent COVID-19.

The sequenced DNA: TGTGCCAGCAGTGACGGATTCCAGGCGAATGGCTACACCTTC. The translation is CASSDGFQANGYTF. The sequence joins TRBV2 to TRBJ1-2, with no D gene named confidently. Including cysteine and phenylalanine, the CDR3 has 14 amino acids. Just the 42-base CDR3 DNA is kept, in frame starting at base 1. Trimming removed 3 bases from V and 6 bases from J, leaving 14 bases between the germline ends. The germline V gene provides CDR1 SNHLY and CDR2 FYNNEI.